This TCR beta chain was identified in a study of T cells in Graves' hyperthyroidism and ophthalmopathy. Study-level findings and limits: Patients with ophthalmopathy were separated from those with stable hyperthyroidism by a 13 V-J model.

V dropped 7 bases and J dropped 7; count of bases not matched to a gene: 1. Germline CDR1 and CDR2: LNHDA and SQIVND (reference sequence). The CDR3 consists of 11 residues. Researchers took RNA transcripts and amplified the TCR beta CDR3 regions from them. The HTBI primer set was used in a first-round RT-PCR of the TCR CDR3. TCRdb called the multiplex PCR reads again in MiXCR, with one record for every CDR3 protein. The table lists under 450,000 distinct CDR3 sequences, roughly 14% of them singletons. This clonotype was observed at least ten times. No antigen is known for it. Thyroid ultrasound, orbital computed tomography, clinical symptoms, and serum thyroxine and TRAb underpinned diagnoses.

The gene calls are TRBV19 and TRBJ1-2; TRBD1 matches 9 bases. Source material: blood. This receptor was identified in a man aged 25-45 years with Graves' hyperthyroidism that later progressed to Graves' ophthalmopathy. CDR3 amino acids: CASTTGGGYTF. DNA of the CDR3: TGTGCCAGTACGACAGGGGGTGGCTACACCTTC.